Following are 32 T cell receptor beta chains from one sample sequenced in a study of shared T cell receptors in the human thymus. Repertoires were generated with immunoSEQ multiplex PCR, while TCRdb's copy carries only in-frame clones and drops some. This sample has hundreds of thousands of clones, with 88% found just once. These data were also filed under a second study, of human thymus T cells.

Sequencing input: thymocytes. The receptors were gathered from a boy in the first two years of life with a congenital heart defect.

In its sample, this clone was seen a few times. This sequence joins TRBV7-9 and TRBJ2-7, with D perhaps matching TRBD1 (6 bases). Trimming took off 5 bases at V and 2 bases at J, with 10 bases between the two ends. Germline V gives CDR1 SEHNR, CDR2 FQNEAQ (reference sequence). There are 13 residues in the CDR3. Here the CDR3 reads CASSRRTAYEQYF. The DNA for the CDR3 is TGTGCCAGCAGCCGACGGACAGCCTACGAGCAGTACTTC. Full variable domain (missing parts from reference TRBV7-9 and TRBJ2-7): DTGVSQNPRHKITKRGQNVTFRCDPISEHNRLYWYRQTLGQGPEFLTYFQNEAQLEKSRLLSDRFSAERPKGSFSTLEIQRTEQGDSAMYLCASSRRTAYEQYFGPGTRLTVT.

The chain links TRBV15 to TRBJ1-1; D not resolved. The CDR3 length is 16 residues. CDR1 is LNHNV and CDR2 is YYDKDF in the germline V gene (reference sequence). V lost 5 bases, J lost 6 bases, and 22 bases lay in between. The CDR3 here is CATSAYPRGFEAEAFF. CDR3 coding DNA: TGTGCCACCAGCGCATACCCCCGGGGTTTCGAGGCTGAAGCTTTCTTT.

This chain joins TRBV10-3 and TRBJ2-7, with TRBD2 matching 9 bases. The CDR3 is made up of 17 amino acids. The germline V gene has CDR1 ENHRY and CDR2 SYGVKD. The junction had 7 bases not matched to a gene; V was cut back by 0 bases and J by 1 base. This CDR3 is CAISESRNSGSSYEQYF. In DNA, the CDR3 is TGTGCCATCAGTGAGTCGAGGAATAGCGGGAGTTCCTACGAGCAGTACTTC.

CDR3 protein: CAVLRASGRANTGELFF. CDR3 in DNA: TGTGCCGTCCTAAGGGCTAGCGGGAGGGCCAACACCGGGGAGCTGTTTTTT. The chain carries TRBV27 and TRBJ2-2; 12 bases match TRBD2. Germline CDR1 reads MNHEY; CDR2 reads SMNVEV (reference sequence). Losses at the gene ends were 11 bases for V and 2 bases for J; bases not matched to a gene: 12. This CDR3 region has 17 residues.

This chain joins TRBV7-8 and TRBJ1-1; D gene unclear. Trimming cost V 4 bases and J 0 bases, with 21 bases left between them. CDR1 is SGHVS and CDR2 is FQNEAQ in the germline V gene. The CDR3 length is 18 residues. CDR3 amino acids: CASSSRVLEGRVNTEAFF. DNA for the CDR3: TGTGCCAGCAGCTCCCGGGTTCTGGAGGGAAGGGTGAACACTGAAGCTTTCTTT.

This chain connects TRBV5-4 to TRBJ2-5; D is unresolved. TRBJ2-7 explains the end of the DNA better; the J call may be wrong. Germline lookup yields CDR1 SGHNT and CDR2 YYREEE (reference sequence). The CDR3 is 15 residues long. Here the CDR3 DNA reads TGTGCCAGCAGCGGGCTTAGGTCTGAGTCCTACGAGCAGTACTTC. Encoded protein: CASSGLRSESYEQYF.

The genes are TRBV6-1 and TRBJ2-3; TRBD2 matches 11 bases. The length of the CDR3 is 18 residues. Per germline, CDR1 MNHNS and CDR2 SASEGT. V shed 2 bases and J 2 bases; nucleotides not matched to a gene: 9. The CDR3 sequence: CASSELDNSGRDTDTQYF. The CDR3 DNA follows: TGTGCCAGCAGTGAACTCGACAATAGCGGGAGGGACACAGATACGCAGTATTTT.

This clone was recorded once. The gene calls are TRBV10-3 and TRBJ2-7; D is perhaps TRBD1 (6 bases). V dropped 2 bases and J dropped 5 bases, with 10 bases sitting between them. The CDR3 is made up of 13 amino acids. Germline lookup yields CDR1 ENHRY and CDR2 SYGVKD. The CDR3 DNA reads as TGTGCCATCAGTGAGGTACAGGGTAACGAGCAGTACTTC. Translation: CAISEVQGNEQYF.

The chain carries TRBV27 and TRBJ2-3; tentatively, D is TRBD1 (6 bases). Looked up from germline, CDR1 is MNHEY and CDR2 is SMNVEV (reference sequence). CDR3 length: 15 residues. Trimming left V 6 bases short and J 3 bases short, with 16 bases between. This chain's CDR3 is CASSSQGRLTDTQYF. CDR3 sequence (DNA): TGTGCCAGCAGCTCGCAGGGGCGATTAACAGATACGCAGTATTTT.

The chain is built from TRBV13 and TRBJ2-7; 8 positions match TRBD2. Trimming at V came to 7 bases and at J to 2 bases, leaving 7 bases not matched to a gene. The CDR3 consists of 14 residues. Germline lookup yields CDR1 PRHDT and CDR2 FYEKMQ (reference sequence). CDR3 nucleotides: TGTGCCAGCACCTCTGCGGGAGGTGCCTACGAGCAGTACTTC. Translated: CASTSAGGAYEQYF.

This clone was seen just once. The chain has TRBV6-1 and TRBJ1-4; possible D gene TRBD1, 5 bases. V gave up 9 bases and J gave up 3 bases, with 11 bases separating them. This CDR3 spans 13 amino acids. Germline values: CDR1 MNHNS, CDR2 SASEGT. This CDR3 is CARLGVSNEKLFF. The CDR3 coding sequence is TGTGCCAGGTTAGGGGTCTCTAATGAAAAACTGTTTTTT.

This clone was seen once. V gene TRBV19 combines with J gene TRBJ2-1, with D perhaps matching TRBD2 (6 bases). The CDR3 length is 13 residues. V was shortened by 4 bases and J by 5 bases, with 9 bases between the two germline ends. Per the germline V gene, CDR1 is LNHDA and CDR2 is SQIVND (reference sequence). This CDR3 is CASSSGKDNEQFF. DNA for the CDR3: TGTGCCAGTAGTAGCGGGAAAGACAATGAGCAGTTCTTC.

This rearrangement joins TRBV27 to TRBJ2-3, with 12 bases that match TRBD2. The CDR3 is made up of 18 amino acids. V shed 2 bases and J 3 bases; nucleotides not matched to a gene: 9. Germline loops: CDR1 MNHEY, CDR2 SMNVEV (reference sequence). CDR3 amino acids: CASSLGLAGWGQTDTQYF. Here the CDR3 DNA reads TGTGCCAGCAGTTTAGGACTAGCGGGGTGGGGCCAGACAGATACGCAGTATTTT.

The gene calls are TRBV7-8 and TRBJ2-4; 7 positions agree with TRBD1. Germline V CDR1 and CDR2: SGHVS, FQNEAQ. Trimming at V came to 5 bases and at J to 5 bases, leaving 9 bases not matched to a gene. CDR3 size: 15 residues. The CDR3 reads CASSPTTGLENIQYF. CDR3 coding DNA: TGTGCCAGCAGCCCGACGACAGGGCTGGAAAACATTCAGTACTTC. The whole variable domain, remainder taken from reference TRBV7-8 and TRBJ2-4, is GAGVSQSPRYKVAKRGQDVALRCDPISGHVSLFWYQQALGQGPEFLTYFQNEAQLDKSGLPSDRFFAERPEGSVSTLKIQRTQQEDSAVYLCASSPTTGLENIQYFGAGTRLSVL.

V and J are TRBV14 and TRBJ1-4; 10 bases align to TRBD1. CDR1 SGHDN and CDR2 FVKESK come from the germline V gene. The CDR3 runs to 16 residues. Trimming at V came to 4 bases and at J to 4 bases, leaving 6 bases not matched to a gene. Written as DNA, the CDR3 is TGTGCCAGCAGCCGCCACAGGACAGGGGGTAATGAAAAACTGTTTTTT. The encoded protein is CASSRHRTGGNEKLFF.

About this clone: This sample includes further DNA sequences coding for the same CDR3. This chain joins TRBV20-1 and TRBJ2-2; D unresolved. V gave up 1 base and J gave up 8 bases, with 5 bases separating them. CDR1 and CDR2 from the germline V gene are DFQATT and SNEGSKA (reference sequence). The CDR3 length is 11 residues. The DNA of the CDR3 is TGCAGTGCTAGAGTCGCGGGGGAGCTGTTTTTT. It yields the protein CSARVAGELFF.

The CDR3 spells CASSQGGWGIVSNQPQHF. In nucleotides, the CDR3 is TGCGCCAGCAGCCAGGGGGGATGGGGGATCGTTAGCAATCAGCCCCAGCATTTT. This sequence joins TRBV4-3 and TRBJ1-5, with D perhaps TRBD1 (5 bases). The CDR3 sequence is 18 residues long. Trimming stripped 3 bases from V and 0 bases from J, with 18 bases between. Germline CDR1 and CDR2: LGHNA and YSLEER.

The J gene is TRBJ1-2, the V gene TRBV13; D not resolved. The V end was cut by 0 bases, the J end by 3 bases, with 11 bases between. There are 15 residues in the CDR3. Germline loops: CDR1 PRHDT, CDR2 FYEKMQ (reference sequence). The CDR3 is CASSLGRAWDYGYTF. DNA for the CDR3: TGTGCCAGCAGCTTAGGGCGGGCCTGGGACTATGGCTACACCTTC.

This chain links TRBV4-1 with TRBJ2-1; 16 nucleotides match TRBD2. Trimming at V came to 1 base and at J to 2 bases, leaving 14 bases not matched to a gene. Per germline, CDR1 MGHRA and CDR2 YSYEKL. There are 22 residues in the CDR3. In DNA, the CDR3 is TGCGCCAGCAGCCAAGGTGGGCACAGGGCCGGGACTAGCGGGAGGGCCTACAATGAGCAGTTCTTC. It specifies CASSQGGHRAGTSGRAYNEQFF.

The genes are TRBV4-3 and TRBJ2-1; no definite D call. Trimming stripped 0 bases from V and 0 bases from J, with 15 bases between. CDR3 length: 18 amino acids. Germline-derived CDR1 and CDR2 are LGHNA and YSLEER. The CDR3 sequence: CASSQDRRSDSSYNEQFF. The CDR3 DNA sequence: TGCGCCAGCAGCCAAGATAGAAGAAGCGATAGCTCCTACAATGAGCAGTTCTTC.

This sequence joins TRBV9 and TRBJ1-4; D may be TRBD1 (5 bases). CDR1 is SGDLS, CDR2 YYNGEE, per germline. V lost 5 bases and J lost 8, with 22 bases in between. The CDR3 loop spans 16 amino acids. In DNA form, the CDR3 reads TGTGCCAGCAGTCGTAGGGTGGACAACCTAGGGGAAAAACTGTTTTTT. Protein product: CASSRRVDNLGEKLFF.

V and J are TRBV27 and TRBJ1-5; TRBD1 matches 9 bases. Germline V gene lookup returns CDR1 MNHEY and CDR2 SMNVEV (reference sequence). Trimming took 7 bases from V and 5 from J; bases not matched to a gene: 3. The CDR3 length is 13 residues. CDR3 coding DNA: TGTGCCAGCAAAACAGGGGGCGATCAGCCCCAGCATTTT. It codes for CASKTGGDQPQHF.

This rearrangement joins TRBV29-1 to TRBJ2-1, with 10 nucleotides matching TRBD2. Germline V gene sequence: CDR1 SQVTM, CDR2 ANQGSEA. The J segment lost 5 bases and the V segment lost 5 bases, leaving 3 bases of the junction unmatched. This CDR3 spans 13 amino acids. The CDR3 DNA sequence: TGCAGCGTTCTAGCGGGAGACGACAATGAGCAGTTCTTC. It codes for CSVLAGDDNEQFF.

The chain employs TRBV7-6 and TRBJ2-2; 9 bases line up with TRBD1. V trimming: 4 bases; J trimming: 4 bases; junction bases outside the gene matches: 4. This CDR3 region has 15 residues. Germline values: CDR1 SGHVS, CDR2 FNYEAQ. CDR3 region: CASSSRQGVTGELFF. CDR3 nucleotides: TGTGCCAGCAGCTCTCGACAGGGGGTCACCGGGGAGCTGTTTTTT.

The chain has TRBV7-9 and TRBJ2-7; 7 bases map to TRBD2. From germline, CDR1 is SEHNR and CDR2 FQNEAQ (reference sequence). V dropped 1 base and J dropped 3; count of bases not matched to a gene: 12. The CDR3 has 17 residues. The CDR3 reads CASSLEGQAGPFYEQYF. Here the CDR3 DNA reads TGTGCCAGCAGCTTAGAGGGGCAAGCGGGGCCGTTCTACGAGCAGTACTTC.

The V and J genes are TRBV28 and TRBJ2-3; 12 bases fit TRBD2. From germline, CDR1 is MDHEN and CDR2 SYDVKM. The CDR3 has 17 residues. The V gene end was trimmed by 6 bases and the J gene end by 5 bases; junction bases not matched to a gene: 12. The CDR3 sequence: CASRPTSGRFSEDTQYF. CDR3 in DNA: TGTGCCAGCAGACCCACTAGCGGGAGGTTTTCGGAAGATACGCAGTATTTT.

The chain combines TRBV4-3 with TRBJ2-5; 11 bases agree with TRBD2. V shed 4 bases and J 5 bases; nucleotides not matched to a gene: 9. Germline V gene data show CDR1 as LGHNA and CDR2 as YSLEER. The CDR3 loop spans 16 amino acids. The chain's CDR3 is CASSPILAGVGETQYF. In nucleotides, the CDR3 is TGCGCCAGCAGCCCGATACTAGCGGGAGTGGGGGAGACCCAGTACTTC.

This rearrangement joins TRBV2 to TRBJ1-5, with 7 bases matching TRBD1. V gave up 6 bases and J gave up 3 bases; unmatched junction bases: 5. CDR1 is SNHLY, CDR2 FYNNEI, per germline. This CDR3 has 14 residues. CDR3 amino acids: CASSRGTDNQPQHF. The CDR3 nucleotides are TGTGCCAGCAGCAGGGGGACAGACAATCAGCCCCAGCATTTT.

The chain employs TRBV14 and TRBJ2-7; tentatively, D is TRBD1 (5 bases). The V and J ends lost 3 bases and 5 bases respectively, with 20 bases between them. This CDR3 is built from 16 residues. Germline assignment: CDR1 SGHDN and CDR2 FVKESK. CDR3: CASSHVAPGLVDEQYF. The DNA for the CDR3 is TGTGCCAGCAGCCACGTAGCTCCAGGGTTGGTGGACGAGCAGTACTTC.

The chain links TRBV4-2 to TRBJ1-1, with unresolved D. CDR3 length: 14 amino acids. The V end lost 0 bases, the J end lost 7 bases, and 12 bases lay between the germline ends. CDR1 LGHNA and CDR2 YNFKEQ come from the germline V gene. The CDR3 DNA reads as TGTGCCAGCAGCCAAGAGCGAGAGGCCCATGAAGCTTTCTTT. Translated: CASSQEREAHEAFF.

The chain couples TRBV4-3 to TRBJ2-7, with 9 bases matching TRBD2. Unmatched junction bases numbered 5, after V lost 0 bases and J lost 2 bases. Germline CDR1 LGHNA, CDR2 YSLEER. The CDR3 has 16 residues. The CDR3 DNA sequence: TGCGCCAGCAGCCAAGATAAGACTAGCGGTCCCTACGAGCAGTACTTC. This codes for CASSQDKTSGPYEQYF.

The V gene is TRBV7-9, the J gene TRBJ1-3, with 11 bases that match TRBD1. The CDR3 extends over 16 amino acids. Germline CDR1 is SEHNR and CDR2 is FQNEAQ (reference sequence). V trimming: 5 bases; J trimming: 3 bases; junction bases outside the gene matches: 6. The CDR3 region has the DNA TGTGCCAGCAGCCGCGGGGACAGGGGGAGTGGAAACACCATATATTTT. It encodes CASSRGDRGSGNTIYF.